The entry that follows covers one T cell receptor (beta chain) sequence. The sample belongs to a study of blood T cell repertoires in COVID-19. Study background: PBMCs, B-cell-depleted T cells, or T cells provided the cDNA or gDNA that made up the material.

Per the study methods: Reference gene primer amplification in the assay estimated nucleated cell counts. Profiling relied on immunoSEQ multiplex PCR, and the TCRdb table lists in-frame clones only, not all of them. V and J calls and clone size are copied from that table; D and trimming were computed from the DNA. The repertoire has 100,000 to 150,000 clones, 55% to 70% of them found once; the top ten carry approximately 2%. The V gene end was trimmed by 3 bases and the J gene end by 6 bases; junction bases not matched to a gene: 10. This CDR3 has 15 amino acids. Per the germline V gene, CDR1 is SNHLY and CDR2 is FYNNEI.

Sequenced: peripheral blood. The clonotype was recovered from a woman aged 70-85 years with acute or convalescent COVID-19. The rearrangement uses TRBV2 and TRBJ1-2, with 7 nucleotides matching TRBD1. CDR3 DNA: TGTGCCAGCAGTGACGCGACAGGGAAGAGGAATGGCTACACCTTC. Amino acids: CASSDATGKRNGYTF.